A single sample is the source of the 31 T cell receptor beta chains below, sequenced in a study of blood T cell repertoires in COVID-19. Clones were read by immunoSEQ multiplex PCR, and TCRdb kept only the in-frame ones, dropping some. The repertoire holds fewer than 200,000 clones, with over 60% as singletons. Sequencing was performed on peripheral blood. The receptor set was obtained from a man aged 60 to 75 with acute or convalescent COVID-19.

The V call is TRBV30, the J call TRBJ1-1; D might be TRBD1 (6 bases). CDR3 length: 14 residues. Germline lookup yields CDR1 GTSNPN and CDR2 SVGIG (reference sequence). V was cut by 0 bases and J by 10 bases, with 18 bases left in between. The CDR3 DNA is TGTGCCTGGAGTGTACGGACAGCGCTTAGCTTAGCTTTCTTT. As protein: CAWSVRTALSLAFF.

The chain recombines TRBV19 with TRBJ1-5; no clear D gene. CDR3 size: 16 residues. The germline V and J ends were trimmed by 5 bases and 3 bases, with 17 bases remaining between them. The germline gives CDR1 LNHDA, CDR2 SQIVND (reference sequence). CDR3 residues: CASSESGGSVNQPQHF. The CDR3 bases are TGTGCCAGTAGTGAGTCGGGAGGGTCGGTCAATCAGCCCCAGCATTTT.

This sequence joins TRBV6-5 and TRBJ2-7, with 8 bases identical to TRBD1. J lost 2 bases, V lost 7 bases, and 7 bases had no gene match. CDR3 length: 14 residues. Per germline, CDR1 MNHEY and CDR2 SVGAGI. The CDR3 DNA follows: TGTGCCAGCATTAGTCAGGGGGCTACCTACGAGCAGTACTTC. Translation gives CASISQGATYEQYF.

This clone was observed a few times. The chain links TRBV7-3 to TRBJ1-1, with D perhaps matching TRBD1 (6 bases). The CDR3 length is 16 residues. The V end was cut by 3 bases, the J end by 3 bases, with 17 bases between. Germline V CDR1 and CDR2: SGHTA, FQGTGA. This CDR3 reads CASSFPGEGRYTEAFF. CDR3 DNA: TGTGCCAGCAGCTTCCCAGGGGAGGGCAGGTACACTGAAGCTTTCTTT. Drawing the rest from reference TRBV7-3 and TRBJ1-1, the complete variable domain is GAGVSQTPSNKVTEKGKYVELRCDPISGHTALYWYRQSLGQGPEFLIYFQGTGAADDSGLPNDRFFAVRPEGSVSTLKIQRTERGDSAVYLCASSFPGEGRYTEAFFGQGTRLTVV.

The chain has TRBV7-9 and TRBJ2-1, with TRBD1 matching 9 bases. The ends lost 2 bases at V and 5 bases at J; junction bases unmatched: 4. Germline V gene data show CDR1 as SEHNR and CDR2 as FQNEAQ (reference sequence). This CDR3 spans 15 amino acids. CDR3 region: CASSLHWDRDNEQFF. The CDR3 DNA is TGTGCCAGCAGCTTACATTGGGACAGGGACAATGAGCAGTTCTTC.

The CDR3: CASSLTASYEQYF. The CDR3 coding sequence is TGTGCCAGCAGCCTGACAGCGAGCTACGAGCAGTACTTC. The V and J genes are TRBV3-1 (or the pseudogene TRBV3-2) and TRBJ2-7; tentative D call: TRBD1 (5 bases). This CDR3 is built from 13 residues. Trimming removed 4 bases at V and 3 bases at J, with 10 bases between. CDR1 LGHDT and CDR2 YNNKEL come from the germline V gene (reference sequence).

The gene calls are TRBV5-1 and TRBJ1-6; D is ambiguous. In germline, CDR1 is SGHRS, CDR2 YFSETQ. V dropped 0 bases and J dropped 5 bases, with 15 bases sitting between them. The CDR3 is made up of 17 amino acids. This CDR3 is CASSLGGGQPNNSPLHF. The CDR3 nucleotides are TGCGCCAGCAGCTTGGGTGGCGGGCAGCCCAATAATTCACCCCTCCACTTT.

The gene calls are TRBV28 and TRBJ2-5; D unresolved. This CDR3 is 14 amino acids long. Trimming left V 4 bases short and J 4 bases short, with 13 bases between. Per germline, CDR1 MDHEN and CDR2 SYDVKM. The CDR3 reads CASSSTRQGETQYF. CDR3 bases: TGTGCCAGCAGTTCTACTCGACAAGGAGAGACCCAGTACTTC. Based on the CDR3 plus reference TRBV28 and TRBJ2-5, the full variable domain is DVKVTQSSRYLVKRTGEKVFLECVQDMDHENMFWYRQDPGLGLRLIYFSYDVKMKEKGDIPEGYSVSREKKERFSLILESASTNQTSMYLCASSSTRQGETQYFGPGTRLLVL.

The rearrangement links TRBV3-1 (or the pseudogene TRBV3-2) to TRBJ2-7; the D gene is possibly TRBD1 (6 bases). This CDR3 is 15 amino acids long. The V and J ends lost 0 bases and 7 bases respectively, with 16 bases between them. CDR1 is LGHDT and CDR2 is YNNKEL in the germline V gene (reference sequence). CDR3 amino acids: CASSQDTGWDREQYF. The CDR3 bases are TGTGCCAGCAGCCAAGATACAGGGTGGGACCGGGAGCAGTACTTC.

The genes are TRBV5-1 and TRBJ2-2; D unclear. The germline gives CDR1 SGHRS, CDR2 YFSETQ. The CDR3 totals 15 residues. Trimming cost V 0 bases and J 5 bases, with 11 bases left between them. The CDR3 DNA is TGCGCCAGCAGCTTGGCCCTCCAGGTTACCGGGGAGCTGTTTTTT. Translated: CASSLALQVTGELFF.

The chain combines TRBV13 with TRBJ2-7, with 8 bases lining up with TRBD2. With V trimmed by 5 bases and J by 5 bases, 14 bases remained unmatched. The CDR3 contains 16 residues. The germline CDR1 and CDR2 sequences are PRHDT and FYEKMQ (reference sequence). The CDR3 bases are TGTGCCAGCAGCCCCCCCCGGACTAGCTGGGGCCACGAGCAGTACTTC. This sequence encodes CASSPPRTSWGHEQYF.

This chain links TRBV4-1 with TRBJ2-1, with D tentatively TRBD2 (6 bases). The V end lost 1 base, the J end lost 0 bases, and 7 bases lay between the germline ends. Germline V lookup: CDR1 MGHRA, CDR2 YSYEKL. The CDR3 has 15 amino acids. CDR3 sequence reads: CASSQGGISYNEQFF. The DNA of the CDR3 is TGCGCCAGCAGCCAAGGCGGGATCTCCTACAATGAGCAGTTCTTC.

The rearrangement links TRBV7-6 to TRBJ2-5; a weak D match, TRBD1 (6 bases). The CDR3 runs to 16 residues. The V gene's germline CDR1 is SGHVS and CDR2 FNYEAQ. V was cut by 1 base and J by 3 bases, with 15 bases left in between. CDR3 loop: CASSLDRTVQKETQYF. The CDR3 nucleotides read TGTGCCAGCAGCTTAGATAGGACAGTCCAAAAAGAGACCCAGTACTTC.

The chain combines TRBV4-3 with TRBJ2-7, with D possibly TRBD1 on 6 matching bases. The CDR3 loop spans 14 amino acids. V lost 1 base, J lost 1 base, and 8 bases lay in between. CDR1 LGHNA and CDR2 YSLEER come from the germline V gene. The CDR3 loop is CASSQGQASYEQYF. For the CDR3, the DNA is TGCGCCAGCAGCCAAGGACAGGCATCCTACGAGCAGTACTTC.

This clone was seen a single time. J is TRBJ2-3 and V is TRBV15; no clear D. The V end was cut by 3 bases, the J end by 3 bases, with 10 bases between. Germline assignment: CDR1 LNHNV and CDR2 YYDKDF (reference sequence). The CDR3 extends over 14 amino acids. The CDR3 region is CATSSSFGTDTQYF. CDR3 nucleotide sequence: TGTGCCACCAGCAGTTCATTCGGGACAGATACGCAGTATTTT.

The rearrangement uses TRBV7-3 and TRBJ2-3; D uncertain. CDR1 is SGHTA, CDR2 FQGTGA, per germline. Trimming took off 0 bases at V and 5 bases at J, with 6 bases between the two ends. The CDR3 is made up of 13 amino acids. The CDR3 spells CASSLTARDTQYF. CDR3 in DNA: TGTGCCAGCAGCTTAACGGCACGAGATACGCAGTATTTT.

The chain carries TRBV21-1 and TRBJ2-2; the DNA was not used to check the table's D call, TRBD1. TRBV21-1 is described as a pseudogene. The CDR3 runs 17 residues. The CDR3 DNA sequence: TGTGCCAGCAGCCTGGCCGGACAGGGGGCCGGACCCGGGGAGCTGTTTTTT. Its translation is CASSLAGQGAGPGELFF.

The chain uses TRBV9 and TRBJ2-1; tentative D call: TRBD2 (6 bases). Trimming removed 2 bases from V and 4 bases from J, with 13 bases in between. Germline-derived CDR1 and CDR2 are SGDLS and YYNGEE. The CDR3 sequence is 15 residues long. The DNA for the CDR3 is TGTGCCAGCAGCGTTATCGGGACTGGTTACAATGAGCAGTTCTTC. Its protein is CASSVIGTGYNEQFF. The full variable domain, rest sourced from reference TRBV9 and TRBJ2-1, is DSGVTQTPKHLITATGQRVTLRCSPRSGDLSVYWYQQSLDQGLQFLIQYYNGEERAKGNILERFSAQQFPDLHSELNLSSLELGDSALYFCASSVIGTGYNEQFFGPGTRLTVL.

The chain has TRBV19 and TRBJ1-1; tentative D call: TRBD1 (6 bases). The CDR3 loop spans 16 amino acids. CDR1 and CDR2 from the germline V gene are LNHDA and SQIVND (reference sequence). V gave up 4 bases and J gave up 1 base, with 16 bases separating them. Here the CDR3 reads CASSRGVGQSNTEAFF. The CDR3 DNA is TGTGCCAGTAGTAGGGGAGTTGGACAGTCGAACACTGAAGCTTTCTTT.

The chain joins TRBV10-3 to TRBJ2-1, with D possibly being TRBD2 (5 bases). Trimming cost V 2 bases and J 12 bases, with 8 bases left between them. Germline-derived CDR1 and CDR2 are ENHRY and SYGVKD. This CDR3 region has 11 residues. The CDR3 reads CAISEGGGQFF. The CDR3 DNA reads TGTGCCATCAGTGAGGGAGGAGGGCAGTTCTTC.

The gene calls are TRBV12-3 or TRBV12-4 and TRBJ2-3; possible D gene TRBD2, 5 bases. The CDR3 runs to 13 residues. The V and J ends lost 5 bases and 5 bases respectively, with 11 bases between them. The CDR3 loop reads CASSPRLLDTQYF. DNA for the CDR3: TGTGCCAGCAGTCCGAGACTACTAGATACGCAGTATTTT.

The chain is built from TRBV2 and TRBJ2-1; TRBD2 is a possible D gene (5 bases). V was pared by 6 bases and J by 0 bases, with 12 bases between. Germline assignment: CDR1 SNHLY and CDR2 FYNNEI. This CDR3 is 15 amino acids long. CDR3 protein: CASSMTIGSYNEQFF. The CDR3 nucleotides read TGTGCCAGCAGCATGACTATCGGCTCCTACAATGAGCAGTTCTTC.

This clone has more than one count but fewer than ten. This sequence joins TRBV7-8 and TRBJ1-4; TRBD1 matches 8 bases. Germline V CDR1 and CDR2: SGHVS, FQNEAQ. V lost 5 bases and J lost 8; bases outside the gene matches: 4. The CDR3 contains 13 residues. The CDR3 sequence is CASSRGQGEKLFF. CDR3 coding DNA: TGTGCCAGCAGCCGCGGACAGGGAGAAAAACTGTTTTTT. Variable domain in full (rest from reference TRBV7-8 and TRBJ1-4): GAGVSQSPRYKVAKRGQDVALRCDPISGHVSLFWYQQALGQGPEFLTYFQNEAQLDKSGLPSDRFFAERPEGSVSTLKIQRTQQEDSAVYLCASSRGQGEKLFFGSGTQLSVL.

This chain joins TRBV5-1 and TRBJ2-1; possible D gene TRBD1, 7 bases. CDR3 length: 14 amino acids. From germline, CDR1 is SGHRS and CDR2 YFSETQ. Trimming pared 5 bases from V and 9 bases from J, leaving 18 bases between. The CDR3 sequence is CASSRDREDSEQFF. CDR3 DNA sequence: TGCGCCAGCAGTAGAGACAGGGAGGATTCTGAGCAGTTCTTC.

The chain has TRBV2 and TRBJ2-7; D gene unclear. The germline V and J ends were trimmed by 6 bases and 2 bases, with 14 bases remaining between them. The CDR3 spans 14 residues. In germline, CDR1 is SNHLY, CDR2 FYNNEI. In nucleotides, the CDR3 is TGTGCCAGCAGGATGGCAGACAAGACCTACGAGCAGTACTTC. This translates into CASRMADKTYEQYF.

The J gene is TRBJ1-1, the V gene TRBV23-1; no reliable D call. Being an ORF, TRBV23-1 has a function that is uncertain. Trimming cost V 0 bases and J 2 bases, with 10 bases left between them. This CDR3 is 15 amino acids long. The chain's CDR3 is CASSQSEPGNTEAFF. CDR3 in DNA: TGCGCCAGCAGTCAATCGGAGCCGGGAAACACTGAAGCTTTCTTT.

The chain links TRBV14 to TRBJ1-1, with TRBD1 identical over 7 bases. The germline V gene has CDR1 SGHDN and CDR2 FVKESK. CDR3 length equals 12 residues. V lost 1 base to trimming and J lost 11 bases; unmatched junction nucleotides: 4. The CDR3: CASSQVTGAAFF. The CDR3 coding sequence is TGTGCCAGCAGCCAAGTCACAGGGGCTGCTTTCTTT.

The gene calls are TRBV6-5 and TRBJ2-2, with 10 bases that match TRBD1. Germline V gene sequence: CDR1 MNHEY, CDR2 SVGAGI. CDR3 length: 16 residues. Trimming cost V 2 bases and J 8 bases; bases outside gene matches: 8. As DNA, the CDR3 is TGTGCCAGCAGTTACGGGGGGACAGGGGTAGCGGGGGAGCTGTTTTTT. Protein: CASSYGGTGVAGELFF.

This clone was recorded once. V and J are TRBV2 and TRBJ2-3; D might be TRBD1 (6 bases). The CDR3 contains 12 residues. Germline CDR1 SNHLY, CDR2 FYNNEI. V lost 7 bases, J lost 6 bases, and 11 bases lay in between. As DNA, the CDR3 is TGTGCCAGCATGGGTAGGGGGGATACGCAGTATTTT. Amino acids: CASMGRGDTQYF.

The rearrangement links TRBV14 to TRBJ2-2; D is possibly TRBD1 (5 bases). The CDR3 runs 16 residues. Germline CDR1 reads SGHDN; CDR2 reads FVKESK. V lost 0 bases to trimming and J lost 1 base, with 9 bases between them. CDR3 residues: CASSQDHRWNTGELFF. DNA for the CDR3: TGTGCCAGCAGCCAAGATCACAGGTGGAACACCGGGGAGCTGTTTTTT.

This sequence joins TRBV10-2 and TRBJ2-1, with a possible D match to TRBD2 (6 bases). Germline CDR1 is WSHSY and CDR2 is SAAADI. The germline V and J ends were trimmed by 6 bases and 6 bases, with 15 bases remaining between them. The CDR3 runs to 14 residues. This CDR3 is CASRTLRGGNEQFF. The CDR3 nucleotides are TGCGCCAGCAGGACCCTCCGGGGAGGCAATGAGCAGTTCTTC.